The rows below give T cell receptor beta chains drawn from one sample of a study of T cells in Graves' hyperthyroidism and ophthalmopathy. MiXCR, run by TCRdb on the multiplex PCR reads, gives a single entry per CDR3 protein. Of approximately 500,000 distinct CDR3 sequences detected, roughly 50% appear once; the ten largest clones hold about 8.3%. What was sequenced was peripheral blood or thyroid tissue (not recorded which). All receptors come from a woman between 18 and 29 years old with Graves' hyperthyroidism. The CDR3 runs from the conserved cysteine through the conserved F or W. D genes are given only for firm matches. Rows may omit the clone size; those that give it use once, few, many or a size class.

d_call: NA; v_call: TRBV10-3; j_call: TRBJ2-2; clone_size: NA; cdr3_nt: TGTGCCATCAGTGAGACGGGAAGGGTTGACACCGGGGAGCTGTTTTTT; cdr3_aa: CAISETGRVDTGELFF
d_call: NA; v_call: TRBV7-2; j_call: TRBJ2-7; clone_size: many; cdr3_nt: TGTGCCAGCAGCCGCTGGGGGACTTCCAGCTCCTACGAGCAGTACTTC; cdr3_aa: CASSRWGTSSSYEQYF
d_call: NA; v_call: TRBV18; j_call: TRBJ1-5; clone_size: few; cdr3_nt: TGTGCCAGCTCCCGAGCTATGGGGGTGGATCAGCCCCAGCATTTT; cdr3_aa: CASSRAMGVDQPQHF
d_call: NA; v_call: TRBV7-9; j_call: TRBJ2-2; clone_size: NA; cdr3_nt: TGTGCCAGCAGCCCCCCTCAGGGGGAGCTGTTTTTT; cdr3_aa: CASSPPQGELFF
d_call: TRBD2; v_call: TRBV20-1; j_call: TRBJ2-7; clone_size: NA; cdr3_nt: TGCAGTGCCGAGGGGGCTAGCGGGAGCGGATACGAGCAGCACTTC; cdr3_aa: CSAEGASGSGYEQHF
d_call: NA; v_call: TRBV2; j_call: TRBJ2-7; clone_size: many; cdr3_nt: TGTGCCAGCGAGGGGGGGCAGGGCAACGAGCAGTACTTC; cdr3_aa: CASEGGQGNEQYF
d_call: NA; v_call: TRBV20-1; j_call: TRBJ1-1; clone_size: many; cdr3_nt: TGCAGTGCTATGGGGGGAATGAACACTGAAGCTTTCTTT; cdr3_aa: CSAMGGMNTEAFF
d_call: NA; v_call: TRBV7-9; j_call: TRBJ2-1; clone_size: NA; cdr3_nt: TGTGCCACGAATCGCCCACGGATGGGGGATGAGCAGTTCTTC; cdr3_aa: CATNRPRMGDEQFF
d_call: NA; v_call: TRBV6-6; j_call: TRBJ1-2; clone_size: many; cdr3_nt: TGTGCCAGCAGTTACTCTATGCTCCAGGGAAACTATGGCTACACCTTC; cdr3_aa: CASSYSMLQGNYGYTF
d_call: TRBD2; v_call: TRBV10-1; j_call: TRBJ2-3; clone_size: few; cdr3_nt: TGCGCCGGCAGTGAGTATGAGACTAGCGGCAACACAGATACGCAGTATTTT; cdr3_aa: CAGSEYETSGNTDTQYF
d_call: NA; v_call: TRBV7-9; j_call: TRBJ2-3; clone_size: NA; cdr3_nt: TGTGCCAGCAGCTTAGCGGGTCTTACAGATACGCAGTATTTT; cdr3_aa: CASSLAGLTDTQYF
d_call: NA; v_call: TRBV5-5; j_call: TRBJ1-1; clone_size: NA; cdr3_nt: TGTGCCAGCAGCTTGGTGGACAGTTTGAACACTGAAGCTTTCTTT; cdr3_aa: CASSLVDSLNTEAFF
d_call: NA; v_call: TRBV11-2; j_call: TRBJ1-3; clone_size: NA; cdr3_nt: TGTGCCAGCAGCCCGGCGCCGGGTAACACCATATATTTT; cdr3_aa: CASSPAPGNTIYF
d_call: TRBD1; v_call: TRBV29-1; j_call: TRBJ1-2; clone_size: many; cdr3_nt: TGCAGCGTTAGGGCAGGGGGCGGTGGCTACACCTTC; cdr3_aa: CSVRAGGGGYTF
d_call: NA; v_call: TRBV2; j_call: TRBJ1-5; clone_size: many; cdr3_nt: TGTGCCAGCAGCGGACGGGGAGGGGGGCCCCAGCATTTT; cdr3_aa: CASSGRGGGPQHF
d_call: NA; v_call: TRBV20-1; j_call: TRBJ1-3; clone_size: many; cdr3_nt: TGCAGTGCCCCTGGCGGATTCGGAAACACCATATATTTT; cdr3_aa: CSAPGGFGNTIYF
d_call: TRBD1; v_call: TRBV5-1; j_call: TRBJ2-7; clone_size: many; cdr3_nt: TGCGCCAGCAGCCGTAACCCGGGACAGGGTGACGAGCAGTACTTC; cdr3_aa: CASSRNPGQGDEQYF
d_call: NA; v_call: TRBV27; j_call: TRBJ1-1; clone_size: NA; cdr3_nt: TGTGCCAGCAGTTTATGGGGAAGTACCACTGAAGCTTTCTTT; cdr3_aa: CASSLWGSTTEAFF
d_call: NA; v_call: TRBV19; j_call: TRBJ2-7; clone_size: NA; cdr3_nt: TGTGCCAGCTCACGACGGACGGAACAATACGAGCAGTACTTC; cdr3_aa: CASSRRTEQYEQYF
d_call: NA; v_call: TRBV25-1; j_call: TRBJ2-3; clone_size: few; cdr3_nt: TGTGCCAGCAGTGGCCAGGGAGATACGCAGTATTTT; cdr3_aa: CASSGQGDTQYF
d_call: TRBD2; v_call: TRBV20-1; j_call: TRBJ2-7; clone_size: many; cdr3_nt: TGCAGTGCTAGGACTAGCGGGAGGGCGTACGAGCAGTACTTC; cdr3_aa: CSARTSGRAYEQYF
d_call: TRBD2; v_call: TRBV9; j_call: TRBJ2-1; clone_size: NA; cdr3_nt: TGTGCCAGCAGCGTAGACGGGCGGGGGTTCTACAATGAGCAGTTCTTC; cdr3_aa: CASSVDGRGFYNEQFF
d_call: NA; v_call: TRBV7-3; j_call: TRBJ1-2; clone_size: NA; cdr3_nt: TGTGCCAGCAGCCCTGACACCGGGGTGCATGGCTACACCTTC; cdr3_aa: CASSPDTGVHGYTF
d_call: TRBD2; v_call: TRBV6-1; j_call: TRBJ2-7; clone_size: many; cdr3_nt: TGTGCCAGCAGTGAAGGCGGGACTAGCGACTACGAGCAGTACTTC; cdr3_aa: CASSEGGTSDYEQYF
d_call: NA; v_call: TRBV10-2; j_call: TRBJ2-7; clone_size: many; cdr3_nt: TGCGCCAGCAGTGATCTGACTATGGACGAGCAGTACTTC; cdr3_aa: CASSDLTMDEQYF
d_call: TRBD2; v_call: TRBV7-8; j_call: TRBJ2-5; clone_size: many; cdr3_nt: TGTGCCAGCAGCTTACAACTAGCGGGAGGGCCCCTCGGGGAGACCCAGTACTTC; cdr3_aa: CASSLQLAGGPLGETQYF
d_call: NA; v_call: TRBV5-1; j_call: TRBJ1-2; clone_size: NA; cdr3_nt: TGCGCCAGCAGCGGATCGACAGGCGACGGCTATGGCTACACCTTC; cdr3_aa: CASSGSTGDGYGYTF
d_call: NA; v_call: TRBV13; j_call: TRBJ2-5; clone_size: many; cdr3_nt: TGTGCCAGCAGCAGCGAGGCAGAGACCCAGTACTTC; cdr3_aa: CASSSEAETQYF
d_call: NA; v_call: TRBV10-3; j_call: TRBJ1-2; clone_size: many; cdr3_nt: TGTGCCATCAGTGAACAGGCTCGGGGCTACACCTTC; cdr3_aa: CAISEQARGYTF
d_call: TRBD1; v_call: TRBV20-1; j_call: TRBJ1-2; clone_size: NA; cdr3_nt: TGCAGTGCTAGACCCGGGACAGGGAATAACTATGGCTACACCTTC; cdr3_aa: CSARPGTGNNYGYTF
d_call: TRBD2; v_call: TRBV5-1; j_call: TRBJ2-5; clone_size: NA; cdr3_nt: TGCGCCAGCAGCACCTACCGCCCTAGCGGGAGTGAGACCCAGTACTTC; cdr3_aa: CASSTYRPSGSETQYF
d_call: NA; v_call: TRBV19; j_call: TRBJ2-3; clone_size: NA; cdr3_nt: TGTGCCAGTAGTATTCGGGGGGCCACAGATACGCAGTATTTT; cdr3_aa: CASSIRGATDTQYF
d_call: NA; v_call: TRBV6-6; j_call: TRBJ1-1; clone_size: NA; cdr3_nt: TGTGCCAGCAGCCCGGGGGGGCCGGTTCGGGGGGCTGAAGCTTTCTTT; cdr3_aa: CASSPGGPVRGAEAFF
d_call: TRBD2; v_call: TRBV12-3/TRBV12-4; j_call: TRBJ2-5; clone_size: NA; cdr3_nt: TGTGCCAGCAATCCTGGGCTAGCGGGGACCTCGTCCCAGTACTTC; cdr3_aa: CASNPGLAGTSSQYF
d_call: TRBD1; v_call: TRBV5-1; j_call: TRBJ1-1; clone_size: many; cdr3_nt: TGCGCCAGCAGCTTGTTTTGGGACAGGGAAGCTTTCTTT; cdr3_aa: CASSLFWDREAFF
d_call: NA; v_call: TRBV5-1; j_call: TRBJ1-1; clone_size: NA; cdr3_nt: TGCGCCAGCAGCTTGGGGGGCGCGAAGTCTGAAGCTTTCTTT; cdr3_aa: CASSLGGAKSEAFF
d_call: TRBD2; v_call: TRBV7-8; j_call: TRBJ2-2; clone_size: many; cdr3_nt: TGTGCCAGCAGCTCGGGACTAGCGGGAGATTCCGCCGGGGAGCTGTTTTTT; cdr3_aa: CASSSGLAGDSAGELFF
d_call: TRBD1; v_call: TRBV19; j_call: TRBJ1-1; clone_size: NA; cdr3_nt: TGTGCCAGTAGTCTCGGGACAGGGGGCCGGACTGAAGCTTTCTTT; cdr3_aa: CASSLGTGGRTEAFF
d_call: NA; v_call: TRBV5-1; j_call: TRBJ1-4; clone_size: NA; cdr3_nt: TGCGCCAGCAGCTTGGAGGGCAGACATGAAAAACTGTTTTTT; cdr3_aa: CASSLEGRHEKLFF
d_call: NA; v_call: TRBV2; j_call: TRBJ1-1; clone_size: many; cdr3_nt: TGTGCCAGCAGTATAGGGTTGTCGTCGGTGAACACTGAAGCTTTCTTT; cdr3_aa: CASSIGLSSVNTEAFF
d_call: TRBD1; v_call: TRBV10-3; j_call: TRBJ2-7; clone_size: many; cdr3_nt: TGTGCCATCAGTGGTGCGGGACAGGGGGGCGAGCAGTACTTC; cdr3_aa: CAISGAGQGGEQYF